A single sample gave rise to the 28 T cell receptor beta chains below, sequenced in a study of shared clonotypes between healthy human individuals. The protocol was immunoSEQ multiplex PCR, while the TCRdb copy is restricted to in-frame clones and leaves out a portion. The sample has a few hundred thousand clones, 87% seen once. The material sequenced was memory CD8+ T cells sorted from blood. The subset was: CD45RO+ cells pooled with CCR7-negative TemRA cells. These receptors were collected from a man younger than 30 in good health.

For this clone: This same CDR3 is encoded by further DNA sequences in the sample. V and J are TRBV5-4 and TRBJ2-1; TRBD2 matches at 7 bases. Looked up from germline, CDR1 is SGHNT and CDR2 is YYREEE (reference sequence). J lost 2 bases, V lost 0 bases, and 2 bases had no gene match. The CDR3 sequence is 15 residues long. CDR3 amino acids: CASSLVAGAYNEQFF. CDR3 nucleotide sequence: TGTGCCAGCAGCTTGGTCGCGGGGGCCTACAATGAGCAGTTCTTC.

This chain's CDR3 is CASSLPTGGDTEAFF. DNA of the CDR3: TGTGCCAGCAGCTTGCCTACAGGGGGAGATACTGAAGCTTTCTTT. V and J are TRBV7-9 and TRBJ1-1, with 8 bases lining up with TRBD1. Germline V CDR1 and CDR2: SEHNR, FQNEAQ (reference sequence). The CDR3 is made up of 15 amino acids. The ends lost 3 bases at V and 5 bases at J; junction bases unmatched: 8.

The rearrangement joins TRBV4-1 to TRBJ2-7; TRBD2 matches at 8 bases. The germline V gene has CDR1 MGHRA and CDR2 YSYEKL. Trimming removed 3 bases from V and 5 bases from J; junction bases left unmatched: 6. The CDR3 is 14 residues long. CDR3 protein: CASSQTGGRDEQYF. The CDR3 DNA sequence: TGCGCCAGCAGCCAGACGGGGGGGAGGGACGAGCAGTACTTC.

J is TRBJ2-4 and V is TRBV28; 7 bases are a match to TRBD1. Germline V gives CDR1 MDHEN, CDR2 SYDVKM. With V trimmed by 5 bases and J by 3 bases, 7 bases remained unmatched. The CDR3 runs 15 residues. The CDR3 protein is CASSIQGQIKNIQYF. CDR3 sequence (DNA): TGTGCCAGCAGTATACAGGGACAGATCAAAAACATTCAGTACTTC.

This clone has more than one count but fewer than ten. The chain combines TRBV9 with TRBJ2-1; 10 nucleotides match TRBD2. Losses at the gene ends were 0 bases for V and 4 bases for J; bases not matched to a gene: 10. This CDR3 region has 18 residues. Germline V gives CDR1 SGDLS, CDR2 YYNGEE. The CDR3 region has the DNA TGTGCCAGCAGCGTAGAGTCCGTGGGGACTAGCGTGTACAATGAGCAGTTCTTC. The encoded protein is CASSVESVGTSVYNEQFF.

V is TRBV14 and J is TRBJ1-4; D possibly corresponds to TRBD1 (5 bases). Trimming cost V 0 bases and J 0 bases, with 14 bases left between them. There are 18 residues in the CDR3. Germline-derived CDR1 and CDR2 are SGHDN and FVKESK. The DNA for the CDR3 is TGTGCCAGCAGCCAAGACAGGGTTCGTCGTCCAACTAATGAAAAACTGTTTTTT. It encodes CASSQDRVRRPTNEKLFF.

The V and J genes are TRBV29-1 and TRBJ2-7; TRBD1 might be the D (5 bases). Germline V gene sequence: CDR1 SQVTM, CDR2 ANQGSEA. V was clipped by 3 bases and J by 0 bases, with 9 bases between them. This CDR3 has 13 residues. As DNA, the CDR3 is TGCAGCGTTGACTCAGGGCCCTCCTACGAGCAGTACTTC. It encodes CSVDSGPSYEQYF.

V is TRBV4-1 and J is TRBJ2-7; D is uncertain. Per germline, CDR1 MGHRA and CDR2 YSYEKL. Trimming cost V 1 base and J 1 base, with 8 bases left between them. The CDR3 contains 14 residues. The CDR3 is CASSQVGKSYEQYF. The CDR3 DNA sequence: TGCGCCAGCAGCCAAGTCGGAAAATCCTACGAGCAGTACTTC.

The V gene is TRBV25-1, the J gene TRBJ1-6; D is undetermined. Germline CDR1 is MGHDK and CDR2 is SYGVNS. The CDR3 has 13 residues. The germline V and J ends were trimmed by 6 bases and 10 bases, with 13 bases remaining between them. In DNA form, the CDR3 reads TGTGCCAGCAGGGCGGGATGGGGATCACCCCTCCACTTT. This encodes CASRAGWGSPLHF.

The J gene is TRBJ2-5, the V gene TRBV5-1, with D unresolved. The CDR3 loop spans 14 amino acids. The V end was cut by 2 bases, the J end by 2 bases, with 10 bases between. Germline V lookup: CDR1 SGHRS, CDR2 YFSETQ. The CDR3 nucleotides are TGCGCCAGCAGCTTACCGGACGGACAAGAGACCCAGTACTTC. Translation gives CASSLPDGQETQYF.

The chain links TRBV10-3 to TRBJ1-3; D might be TRBD1 (5 bases). CDR3 length: 18 residues. Trimming stripped 0 bases from V and 0 bases from J, with 15 bases between. CDR1 and CDR2 (germline): ENHRY, SYGVKD. The CDR3 bases are TGTGCCATCAGTGAGTCGAGGGTAGGGGTGACCTCTGGAAACACCATATATTTT. Translating it yields CAISESRVGVTSGNTIYF.

The chain has TRBV19 and TRBJ1-2; D not resolved. CDR3 length: 16 residues. The germline CDR1 and CDR2 sequences are LNHDA and SQIVND (reference sequence). Trimming took 7 bases from V and 4 from J, leaving 22 bases between them. The CDR3 DNA sequence: TGTGCCAGTACCGCCGCGGGCAGGATGGCTGGCTATGGCTACACCTTC. It codes for CASTAAGRMAGYGYTF.

This clone was recorded a few times. This chain uses TRBV19 with TRBJ1-5, with D uncertain. Trimming removed 2 bases at V and 5 bases at J, with 7 bases between. The CDR3 runs to 13 residues. The germline gives CDR1 LNHDA, CDR2 SQIVND (reference sequence). The CDR3 DNA sequence: TGTGCCAGTAGTATACAAACGGATCAGCCCCAGCATTTT. Its protein is CASSIQTDQPQHF.

The gene calls are TRBV5-4 and TRBJ2-7; TRBD2 matches at 9 bases. The germline V gene has CDR1 SGHNT and CDR2 YYREEE (reference sequence). V gave up 2 bases and J gave up 2 bases; unmatched junction bases: 11. This CDR3 comprises 17 residues. The CDR3 loop reads CASSFFPVSGGTYEQYF. CDR3 nucleotide sequence: TGTGCCAGCAGCTTCTTCCCGGTCAGCGGGGGGACCTACGAGCAGTACTTC.

J is TRBJ1-2 and V is TRBV5-6, with D perhaps TRBD1 (6 bases). The CDR3 spans 12 residues. Trimming cost V 3 bases and J 8 bases, with 11 bases left between them. Per the germline V gene, CDR1 is SGHDT and CDR2 is YYEEEE. CDR3 amino acids: CASSSQGPGYTF. The DNA for the CDR3 is TGTGCCAGCAGCTCCCAGGGGCCCGGCTACACCTTC.

V gene TRBV2 combines with J gene TRBJ1-2, with D hard to call. The germline V and J ends were trimmed by 9 bases and 7 bases, with 15 bases remaining between them. Per the germline V gene, CDR1 is SNHLY and CDR2 is FYNNEI. The CDR3 loop spans 12 amino acids. CDR3 in amino acids: CARITYDGGYTF. CDR3 coding DNA: TGTGCCAGGATTACTTATGACGGTGGCTACACCTTC.

Turning to this clone: The same CDR3 arises from other DNA sequences in this sample as well. The chain has TRBV10-3 and TRBJ2-1; D may match TRBD1 or TRBD2 (5 bases each). Trimming left V 5 bases short and J 10 bases short, with 9 bases between. Germline V lookup: CDR1 ENHRY, CDR2 SYGVKD. The CDR3 totals 11 residues. The chain's CDR3 is CAISPGTEQFF. Written as DNA, the CDR3 is TGTGCCATCAGTCCCGGGACCGAGCAGTTCTTC.

The chain joins TRBV19 to TRBJ2-2; D is unclear. The CDR3 totals 13 residues. V was clipped by 0 bases and J by 5 bases, with 4 bases between them. CDR1 is LNHDA, CDR2 SQIVND, per germline (reference sequence). CDR3 protein: CASSIEWTGELFF. The CDR3 coding sequence is TGTGCCAGTAGTATAGAGTGGACCGGGGAGCTGTTTTTT.

About this clone: Distinct nucleotide sequences in the sample also encode this CDR3. The chain is built from TRBV7-9 and TRBJ2-7, with D maybe TRBD1 (6 bases). The CDR3 spans 14 residues. Germline CDR1 reads SEHNR; CDR2 reads FQNEAQ (reference sequence). The V gene lost 5 bases and the J gene lost 3 bases, with 14 bases spanning the gap. The CDR3 protein is CASSPQGPNYEQYF. The CDR3 region has the DNA TGTGCCAGCAGCCCACAGGGACCCAACTACGAGCAGTACTTC.

CDR3 loop: CASSLGSVYEQYF. In DNA, the CDR3 is TGTGCCAGCAGCCTCGGGAGCGTCTACGAGCAGTACTTC. The chain joins TRBV11-2 to TRBJ2-7, with a tentative D call TRBD2 (6 bases). Between the trimmed V and J ends, which lost 5 bases and 3 bases, there was a span of 11 bases. Germline V lookup: CDR1 SGHAT, CDR2 FQNNGV. The length of the CDR3 is 13 residues.

This sequence joins TRBV4-1 and TRBJ2-7, with D maybe TRBD1 (5 bases). The germline V gene encodes CDR1 MGHRA and CDR2 YSYEKL. The CDR3 is 15 residues long. V was pared by 0 bases and J by 0 bases, with 9 bases between. CDR3 region: CASSQEQGSSYEQYF. CDR3 DNA: TGCGCCAGCAGCCAAGAGCAGGGTAGCTCCTACGAGCAGTACTTC.

V is TRBV11-2 and J is TRBJ2-7; tentatively, D is TRBD1 (5 bases). The germline V gene encodes CDR1 SGHAT and CDR2 FQNNGV. V shed 5 bases and J shed 3 bases, with 14 bases lying between them. This CDR3 has 14 amino acids. CDR3 DNA sequence: TGTGCCAGCAGCCCAACAGGATCCCACTACGAGCAGTACTTC. The encoded protein is CASSPTGSHYEQYF.

Only a few counts were recorded for this clone. The J gene is TRBJ1-2, the V gene TRBV7-9; a weak D match, TRBD1 (6 bases). The germline V gene encodes CDR1 SEHNR and CDR2 FQNEAQ (reference sequence). The CDR3 has 16 amino acids. V lost 5 bases to trimming and J lost 3 bases, with 19 bases between them. The CDR3 coding sequence is TGTGCCAGCAGCCCCCTATACTCCCCAGGGGACTATGGCTACACCTTC. Translation gives CASSPLYSPGDYGYTF.

V gene TRBV7-2 combines with J gene TRBJ2-7; 7 bases match TRBD2. Germline V gene sequence: CDR1 SGHTA, CDR2 FQGNSA. The length of the CDR3 is 14 residues. Trimming at V came to 5 bases and at J to 4 bases, leaving 8 bases not matched to a gene. CDR3 sequence: CASSQGAGVYEQYF. The CDR3 bases are TGTGCCAGCAGCCAAGGGGCGGGGGTTTACGAGCAGTACTTC.

V is TRBV10-3 and J is TRBJ2-7, with 9 bases matching TRBD2. Germline CDR1 reads ENHRY; CDR2 reads SYGVKD. V dropped 2 bases and J dropped 3; count of bases not matched to a gene: 11. The CDR3 is made up of 17 amino acids. This CDR3 reads CAISEEAAGGPDYEQYF. CDR3 in DNA: TGTGCCATCAGTGAGGAGGCAGCGGGAGGACCCGACTACGAGCAGTACTTC.

V usage is TRBV6-6 and J usage is TRBJ2-1, with 8 bases lining up with TRBD2. The trim removed 5 bases at V and 5 bases at J, leaving 11 bases unmatched. The length of the CDR3 is 16 residues. Germline V gene lookup returns CDR1 MNHNY and CDR2 SVGAGI (reference sequence). As DNA, the CDR3 is TGTGCCAGCAGTACGGGCCCTCCGGGAGGGGACAATGAGCAGTTCTTC. This translates into CASSTGPPGGDNEQFF.

The V and J genes are TRBV27 and TRBJ2-7; 8 nucleotides line up with TRBD2. The CDR3 has 16 residues. Looked up from germline, CDR1 is MNHEY and CDR2 is SMNVEV (reference sequence). V shed 5 bases, J shed 3 bases, and the junction held 12 bases outside the gene matches. The CDR3 here is CASSPHSSGGLYEQYF. CDR3 DNA: TGTGCCAGCAGTCCCCATTCAAGCGGGGGTCTCTACGAGCAGTACTTC.

This clone was found many times. This sequence joins TRBV2 and TRBJ2-7; D is ambiguous. Between the trimmed V and J ends, which lost 2 bases and 5 bases, there was a span of 16 bases. Germline values: CDR1 SNHLY, CDR2 FYNNEI. The CDR3 is 15 amino acids. This chain's CDR3 is CASSENQVLVDEQYF. In nucleotides, the CDR3 is TGTGCCAGCAGTGAAAATCAGGTTCTAGTCGACGAGCAGTACTTC.